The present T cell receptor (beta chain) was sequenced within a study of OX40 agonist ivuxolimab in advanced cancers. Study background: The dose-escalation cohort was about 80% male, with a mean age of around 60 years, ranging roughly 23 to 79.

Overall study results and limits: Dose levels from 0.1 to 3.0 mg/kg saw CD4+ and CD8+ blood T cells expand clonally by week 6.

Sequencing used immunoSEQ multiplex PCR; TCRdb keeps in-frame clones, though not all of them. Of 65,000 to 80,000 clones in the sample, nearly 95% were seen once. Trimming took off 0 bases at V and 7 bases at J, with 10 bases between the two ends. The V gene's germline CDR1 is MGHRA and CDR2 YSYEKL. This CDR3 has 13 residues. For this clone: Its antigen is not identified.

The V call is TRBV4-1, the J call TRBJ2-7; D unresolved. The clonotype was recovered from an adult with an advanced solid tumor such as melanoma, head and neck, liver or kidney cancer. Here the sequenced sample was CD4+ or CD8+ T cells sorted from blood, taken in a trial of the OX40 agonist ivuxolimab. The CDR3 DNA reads TGCGCCAGCAGCCAAGATGGAAGGTGGGAGCAGTACTTC. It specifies CASSQDGRWEQYF.